Shown below are 8 T cell receptor beta chains from a single sample sequenced in a study of blood T cells in healthy people across ages. A sample-barcoded 5' primer and a J-beta primer mix were used in a second PCR of roughly 7 to 11 cycles. MiXCR, run by TCRdb on the 5' RACE reads, gives a single entry per CDR3 protein. This sample yields around 1,700,000 distinct CDR3 sequences, of which roughly 28% are seen a single time; about 8% belongs to the top ten. The sequencing input was blood. All receptors come from a woman aged 25 to 45 in good health.

This sequence joins TRBV7-2 and TRBJ2-2; possibly TRBD2 for D (5 bases). The V and J ends lost 5 bases and 5 bases respectively, with 21 bases between them. CDR1 is SGHTA, CDR2 FQGNSA, per germline. The CDR3 covers 17 residues. The CDR3 sequence is CASSLLPRTEETGELFF. Here the CDR3 DNA reads TGTGCCAGCAGCCTACTACCACGGACGGAGGAGACCGGGGAGCTGTTTTTT.

The genes are TRBV5-1 and TRBJ1-1; D may be TRBD1 (6 bases). The V end was cut by 0 bases, the J end by 4 bases, with 13 bases between. The CDR3 is made up of 15 amino acids. Germline loops: CDR1 SGHRS, CDR2 YFSETQ. CDR3 nucleotide sequence: TGCGCCAGCAGCTTGGCGGGGGCAGCCGGCACTGAAGCTTTCTTT. This sequence encodes CASSLAGAAGTEAFF. The whole variable domain, remainder taken from reference TRBV5-1 and TRBJ1-1, is KAGVTQTPRYLIKTRGQQVTLSCSPISGHRSVSWYQQTPGQGLQFLFEYFSETQRNKGNFPGRFSGRQFSNSRSEMNVSTLELGDSALYLCASSLAGAAGTEAFFGQGTRLTVV.

In this sample, this clonotype turned up a few times. The V gene is TRBV5-1, the J gene TRBJ2-7; weak D call: TRBD2 (5 bases). CDR1 and CDR2 from the germline V gene are SGHRS and YFSETQ. The CDR3 extends over 16 amino acids. The ends were cut back, 0 bases at V and 3 bases at J, with 16 bases in the middle. As DNA, the CDR3 is TGCGCCAGCAGCTTGGCCGGCGGGTCACCGTACTACGAGCAGTACTTC. It translates to CASSLAGGSPYYEQYF.

This sequence joins TRBV12-3 or TRBV12-4 and TRBJ2-3; weak D call: TRBD2 (6 bases). The CDR3 spans 15 residues. V was pared by 5 bases and J by 10 bases, with 22 bases between. The CDR3 reads CASSARHSKSGAQYF. CDR3 bases: TGTGCCAGCAGTGCACGACACTCTAAATCGGGGGCGCAGTATTTT.

The chain employs TRBV4-3 and TRBJ2-3; D is perhaps TRBD2 (6 bases). Trimming took off 1 base at V and 5 bases at J, with 19 bases between the two ends. CDR1 is LGHNA and CDR2 is YSLEER in the germline V gene. This CDR3 comprises 17 residues. CDR3 nucleotide sequence: TGCGCCAGCAGCCAAGGAGGTGATGGGGGAGGCAGAGATACGCAGTATTTT. Amino acid sequence: CASSQGGDGGGRDTQYF.

The chain links TRBV7-8 to TRBJ2-5; D call uncertain. V dropped 3 bases and J dropped 5 bases, with 16 bases sitting between them. The CDR3 is 15 amino acids. Looked up from germline, CDR1 is SGHVS and CDR2 is FQNEAQ. CDR3 coding DNA: TGTGCCAGCAGCTTCCCTCAAGCCCAGGTTGAGACCCAGTACTTC. Its translation is CASSFPQAQVETQYF.

This clonotype was detected ten times or more. J is TRBJ2-1 and V is TRBV6-5, with 9 bases fitting TRBD1. CDR1 MNHEY and CDR2 SVGAGI come from the germline V gene. The V gene end was trimmed by 5 bases and the J gene end by 2 bases; junction bases not matched to a gene: 4. The length of the CDR3 is 15 residues. The CDR3: CASSRGDRAYNEQFF. The CDR3 nucleotides read TGTGCCAGCAGTCGGGGGGACAGGGCCTACAATGAGCAGTTCTTC.

The rearrangement joins TRBV25-1 to TRBJ1-1, with TRBD1 matching over 8 bases. This CDR3 contains 13 residues. Trimming took 0 bases from V and 7 from J; bases not matched to a gene: 1. Per germline, CDR1 MGHDK and CDR2 SYGVNS. This chain's CDR3 is CASSEYDRGEAFF. The CDR3 DNA follows: TGTGCCAGCAGTGAATACGACAGGGGTGAAGCTTTCTTT.